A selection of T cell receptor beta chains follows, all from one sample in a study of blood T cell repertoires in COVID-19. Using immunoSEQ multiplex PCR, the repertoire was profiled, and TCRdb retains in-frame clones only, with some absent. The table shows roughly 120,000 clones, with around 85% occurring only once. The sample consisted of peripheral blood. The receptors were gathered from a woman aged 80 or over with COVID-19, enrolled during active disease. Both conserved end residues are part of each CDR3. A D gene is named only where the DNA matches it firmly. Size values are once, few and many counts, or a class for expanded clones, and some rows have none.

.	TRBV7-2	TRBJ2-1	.	CASSFNEWSASSIDEQFF	TGTGCCAGCAGCTTTAATGAGTGGTCGGCTAGCAGCATCGATGAGCAGTTCTTC
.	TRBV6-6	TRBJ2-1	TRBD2	CASSSSSGRIDNEQFF	TGTGCCAGCAGTTCTTCTAGCGGGAGGATAGACAATGAGCAGTTCTTC
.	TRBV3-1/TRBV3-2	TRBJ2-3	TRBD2	CASSHLAQRDTDTQYF	TGTGCCAGCAGCCACTTGGCCCAGCGGGACACAGATACGCAGTATTTT
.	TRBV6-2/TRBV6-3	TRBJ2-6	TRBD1	CASSRDRLGGANVLTF	TGTGCCAGCAGCCGGGACAGGCTAGGTGGGGCCAACGTCCTGACTTTC
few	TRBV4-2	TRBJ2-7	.	CASSQQTGPYEQYF	TGTGCCAGCAGCCAGCAGACAGGTCCCTACGAGCAGTACTTC
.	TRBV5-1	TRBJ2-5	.	CASSLGRTTETQYF	TGCGCCAGCAGCTTGGGAAGGACAACAGAGACCCAGTACTTC
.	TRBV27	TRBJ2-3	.	CASRTQGRDTDTQYF	TGTGCCAGCAGGACACAGGGAAGGGACACAGATACGCAGTATTTT
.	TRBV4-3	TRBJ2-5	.	CASSPQVGGKTQYF	TGCGCCAGCAGTCCTCAAGTGGGCGGGAAGACCCAGTACTTC
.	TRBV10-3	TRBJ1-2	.	CAIGRGMDGYTF	TGTGCCATCGGAAGGGGTATGGATGGCTACACCTTC
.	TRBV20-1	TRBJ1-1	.	CSAARNTEAFF	TGCAGTGCTGCGAGGAACACTGAAGCTTTCTTT
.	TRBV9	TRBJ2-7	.	CASSVAPDRGEQYF	TGTGCCAGCAGCGTAGCTCCGGACCGGGGCGAGCAGTACTTC
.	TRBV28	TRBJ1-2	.	CASIDLRGELYGYTF	TGTGCCAGCATAGATTTAAGGGGTGAACTCTATGGCTACACCTTC
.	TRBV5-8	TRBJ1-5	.	CASSWAGEGGQPQHF	TGTGCCAGCAGCTGGGCCGGGGAAGGGGGTCAGCCCCAGCATTTT
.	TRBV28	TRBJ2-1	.	CASISPRYNEQFF	TGTGCCAGCATCTCCCCTCGCTACAATGAGCAGTTCTTC
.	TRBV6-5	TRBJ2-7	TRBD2	CASSPSGLAAYEQYF	TGTGCCAGCAGCCCGTCAGGGCTAGCGGCCTACGAGCAGTACTTC
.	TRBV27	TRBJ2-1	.	CASSLSFLWDEQFF	TGTGCCAGCAGTCTTAGCTTCCTTTGGGATGAGCAGTTCTTC
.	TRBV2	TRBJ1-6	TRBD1	CASQGQGGNNSPLHF	TGTGCCAGCCAGGGACAGGGAGGGAATAATTCACCCCTCCACTTT
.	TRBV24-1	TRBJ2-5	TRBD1	CATSDGDRGGETQYF	TGTGCCACCAGTGATGGGGACAGGGGCGGGGAGACCCAGTACTTC
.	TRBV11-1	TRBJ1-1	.	CASSLASGARNTEAFF	TGTGCCAGCAGCTTAGCTTCAGGGGCGAGGAACACTGAAGCTTTCTTT
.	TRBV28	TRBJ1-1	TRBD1	CASSLIGTGKAFF	TGTGCCAGCAGTTTAATAGGGACAGGGAAAGCTTTCTTT
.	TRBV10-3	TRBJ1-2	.	CAISAPLGSTAYGYTF	TGTGCCATCAGTGCCCCCTTGGGCTCTACAGCCTATGGCTACACCTTC
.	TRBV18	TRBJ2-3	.	CASSPELGTDTQYF	TGTGCCAGCTCACCCGAGCTGGGCACAGATACGCAGTATTTT
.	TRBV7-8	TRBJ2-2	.	CASSSPYGELFF	TGTGCCAGCAGCTCCCCGTACGGGGAGCTGTTTTTT
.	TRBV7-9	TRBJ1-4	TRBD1	CASTPDRGGRTNEKLFF	TGTGCCAGCACCCCGGATAGAGGGGGCAGGACTAATGAAAAACTGTTTTTT
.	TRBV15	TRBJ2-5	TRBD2	CATSRMGLAGVETQYF	TGTGCCACCAGCAGGATGGGACTAGCGGGAGTAGAGACCCAGTACTTC
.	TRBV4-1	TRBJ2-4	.	CASSQDQAGQWENIQYF	TGCGCCAGCAGCCAAGATCAGGCAGGGCAGTGGGAAAACATTCAGTACTTC
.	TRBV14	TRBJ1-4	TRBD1	CASSTLTGASEKLFF	TGTGCCAGCAGCACCTTGACAGGGGCAAGCGAAAAACTGTTTTTT
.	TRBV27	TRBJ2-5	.	CASSPLPRETQYF	TGTGCCAGCAGTCCGCTCCCGAGAGAGACCCAGTACTTC
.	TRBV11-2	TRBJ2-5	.	CASSLVLYRGDSGTQYF	TGTGCCAGCAGCTTAGTCTTGTACCGAGGCGATTCGGGGACCCAGTACTTC
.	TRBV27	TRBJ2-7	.	CASSLSHRTVSWEQYF	TGTGCCAGCAGTTTATCCCACAGGACAGTGAGTTGGGAGCAGTACTTC
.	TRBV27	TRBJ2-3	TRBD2	CASSERGGSTDTQYF	TGTGCCAGCAGTGAGAGGGGAGGGAGCACAGATACGCAGTATTTT
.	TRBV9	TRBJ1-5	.	CASSVADSLNQPQHF	TGTGCCAGCAGCGTAGCGGACAGTCTCAATCAGCCCCAGCATTTT
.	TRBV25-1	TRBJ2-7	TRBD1	CASSEYRGSSYEQYF	TGTGCCAGCAGTGAATACAGGGGGAGCTCCTACGAGCAGTACTTC
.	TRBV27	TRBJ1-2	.	CASSLRGPGDHLGSGYTF	TGTGCCAGCAGTTTAAGAGGGCCAGGAGACCATCTTGGCTCTGGCTACACCTTC
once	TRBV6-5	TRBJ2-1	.	CASRPGQQIYNEQFF	TGTGCCAGCAGGCCGGGACAACAAATATACAATGAGCAGTTCTTC
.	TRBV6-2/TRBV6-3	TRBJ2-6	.	CASSSSGANVLTF	TGTGCCAGCAGTTCATCTGGGGCCAACGTCCTGACTTTC
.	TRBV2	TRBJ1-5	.	CASSDSSGYSNQPQHF	TGTGCCAGCAGTGACTCAAGCGGATATAGCAATCAGCCCCAGCATTTT
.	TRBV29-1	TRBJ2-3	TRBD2	CSVERLAGRTDTQYF	TGCAGCGTGGAGAGACTAGCCGGACGCACAGATACGCAGTATTTT
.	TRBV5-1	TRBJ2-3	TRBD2	CASSISGRGTDTQYF	TGCGCCAGCAGCATTAGCGGGAGGGGCACAGATACGCAGTATTTT
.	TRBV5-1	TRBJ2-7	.	CASSLDSQGPYEQYF	TGCGCCAGCAGCTTGGATTCTCAGGGCCCCTACGAGCAGTACTTC
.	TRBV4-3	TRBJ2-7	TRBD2	CASSQDVGLASYEQYF	TGCGCCAGCAGCCAAGATGTAGGACTAGCGAGTTACGAGCAGTACTTC
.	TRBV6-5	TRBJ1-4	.	CASIRQVATNEKLFF	TGTGCCAGCATTCGACAGGTTGCAACTAATGAAAAACTGTTTTTT
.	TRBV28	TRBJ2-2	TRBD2	CAVGPGLGLVAGELFF	TGTGCCGTAGGACCGGGACTAGGATTAGTGGCCGGGGAGCTGTTTTTT
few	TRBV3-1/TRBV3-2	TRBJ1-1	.	CASREAGFSTEAFF	TGTGCCAGCAGAGAGGCAGGGTTCAGCACTGAAGCTTTCTTT
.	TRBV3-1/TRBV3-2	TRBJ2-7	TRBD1	CASSRGTGRTYEQYF	TGTGCCAGCAGCCGAGGGACAGGTAGAACCTACGAGCAGTACTTC
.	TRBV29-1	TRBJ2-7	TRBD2	CSVRTGLVSSEQYF	TGCAGCGTCAGAACGGGACTAGTATCGAGCGAGCAGTACTTC
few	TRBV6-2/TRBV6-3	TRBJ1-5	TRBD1	CASSYPPGTALSPRPQHF	TGTGCCAGCAGTTACCCCCCCGGGACAGCGTTATCCCCCCGGCCCCAGCATTTT
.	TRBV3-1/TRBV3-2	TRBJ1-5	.	CASSLTWGEPQHF	TGTGCCAGCAGCCTCACTTGGGGGGAACCCCAGCATTTT
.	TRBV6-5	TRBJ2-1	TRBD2	CASSSYGTSGYNEQFF	TGTGCCAGCAGTTCGTACGGGACTAGCGGCTACAATGAGCAGTTCTTC
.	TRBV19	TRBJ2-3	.	CASSSRRGPDTQYF	TGTGCCAGTAGCTCTCGGAGGGGTCCAGATACGCAGTATTTT
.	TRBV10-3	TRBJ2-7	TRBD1	CAIRRGTQGDYEQYF	TGTGCCATCAGGCGAGGGACACAGGGGGACTACGAGCAGTACTTC
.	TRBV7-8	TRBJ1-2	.	CASSLGAGGYGYTF	TGTGCCAGCAGCTTAGGGGCAGGAGGATATGGCTACACCTTC
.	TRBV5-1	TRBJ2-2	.	CASSLVQGSTGELFF	TGCGCCAGCAGCTTGGTGCAGGGCTCCACCGGGGAGCTGTTTTTT
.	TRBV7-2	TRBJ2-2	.	CASSLQGRGVTGELFF	TGTGCCAGCAGCTTACAGGGGCGCGGCGTCACCGGGGAGCTGTTTTTT
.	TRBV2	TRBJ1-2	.	CASSEPGYDYGYTF	TGTGCCAGCAGTGAACCCGGGTATGACTATGGCTACACCTTC
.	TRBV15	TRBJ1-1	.	CATSRVGVSTEAFF	TGTGCCACCAGCAGAGTCGGGGTAAGCACTGAAGCTTTCTTT
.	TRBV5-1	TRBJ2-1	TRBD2	CASRPSGPAPAQFF	TGCGCCAGCCGCCCTAGCGGGCCCGCCCCAGCGCAGTTCTTC